This entry describes one T cell receptor beta chain. This entry is derived from a study of cytomegalovirus exposure and HLA in healthy donors. Vbeta (60) and Jbeta (13) primers were used in the PCR. Sequencing used immunoSEQ multiplex PCR; TCRdb keeps in-frame clones, though not all of them. The table lists approximately 180,000 clones, roughly 77% of them singletons. V was pared by 0 bases and J by 2 bases, with 1 base of the junction left unmatched. The CDR3 length is 17 residues. CDR1 is KGHSH, CDR2 LQKENI, per germline. The study sampled nominally healthy donors, though unrecorded immune exposures were likely.

Sequenced material: PBMCs. The rearrangement links TRBV18 to TRBJ2-1, with TRBD2 identical over 13 bases. The TCR was taken from a woman aged 45 to 65 in good health and CMV-seronegative. The CDR3 protein is CASSPPGLAGPYNEQFF. DNA for the CDR3: TGTGCCAGCTCACCACCGGGACTAGCGGGACCCTACAATGAGCAGTTCTTC.